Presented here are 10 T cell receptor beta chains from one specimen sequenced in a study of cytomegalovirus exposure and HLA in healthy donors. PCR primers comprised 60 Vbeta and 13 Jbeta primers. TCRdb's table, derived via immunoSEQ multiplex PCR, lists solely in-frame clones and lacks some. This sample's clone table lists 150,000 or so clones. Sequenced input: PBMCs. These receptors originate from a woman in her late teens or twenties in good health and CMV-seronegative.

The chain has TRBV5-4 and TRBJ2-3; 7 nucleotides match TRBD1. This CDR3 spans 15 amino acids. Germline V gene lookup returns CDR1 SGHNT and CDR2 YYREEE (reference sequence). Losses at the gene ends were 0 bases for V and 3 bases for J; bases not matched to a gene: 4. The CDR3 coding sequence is TGTGCCAGCAGCTTGGAGGTCAGGGGGACAGATACGCAGTATTTT. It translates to CASSLEVRGTDTQYF.

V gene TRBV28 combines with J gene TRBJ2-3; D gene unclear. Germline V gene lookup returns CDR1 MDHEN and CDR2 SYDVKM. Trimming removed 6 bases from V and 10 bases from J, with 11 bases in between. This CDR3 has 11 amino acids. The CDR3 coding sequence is TGTGCCAGCAGCCACGCGGCGGCGCAGTATTTT. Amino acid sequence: CASSHAAAQYF.

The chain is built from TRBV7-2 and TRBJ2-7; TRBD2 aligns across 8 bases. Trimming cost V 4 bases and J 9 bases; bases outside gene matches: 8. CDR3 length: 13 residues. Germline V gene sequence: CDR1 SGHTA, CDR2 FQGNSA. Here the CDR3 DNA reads TGTGCCAGCAGCTCTCCCGGCGGGAGGCGGCAGTACTTC. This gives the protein CASSSPGGRRQYF. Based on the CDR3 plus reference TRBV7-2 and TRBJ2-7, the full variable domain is GAGVSQSPSNKVTEKGKDVELRCDPISGHTALYWYRQSLGQGLEFLIYFQGNSAPDKSGLPSDRFSAERTGGSVSTLTIQRTQQEDSAVYLCASSSPGGRRQYFGPGTRLTVT.

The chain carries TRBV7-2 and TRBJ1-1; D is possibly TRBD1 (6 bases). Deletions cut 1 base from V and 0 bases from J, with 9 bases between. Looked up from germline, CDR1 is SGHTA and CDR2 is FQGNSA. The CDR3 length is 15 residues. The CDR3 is CASSLEGHLNTEAFF. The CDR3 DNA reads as TGTGCCAGCAGCTTAGAGGGACACCTGAACACTGAAGCTTTCTTT. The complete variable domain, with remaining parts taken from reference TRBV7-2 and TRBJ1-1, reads GAGVSQSPSNKVTEKGKDVELRCDPISGHTALYWYRQSLGQGLEFLIYFQGNSAPDKSGLPSDRFSAERTGGSVSTLTIQRTQQEDSAVYLCASSLEGHLNTEAFFGQGTRLTVV.

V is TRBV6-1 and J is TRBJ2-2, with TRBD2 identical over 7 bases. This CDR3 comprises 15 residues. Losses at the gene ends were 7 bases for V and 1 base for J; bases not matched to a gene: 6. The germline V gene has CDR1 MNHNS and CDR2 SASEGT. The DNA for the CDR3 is TGTGCCAGCACCCGAAGCGGGAAGAACACCGGGGAGCTGTTTTTT. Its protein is CASTRSGKNTGELFF.

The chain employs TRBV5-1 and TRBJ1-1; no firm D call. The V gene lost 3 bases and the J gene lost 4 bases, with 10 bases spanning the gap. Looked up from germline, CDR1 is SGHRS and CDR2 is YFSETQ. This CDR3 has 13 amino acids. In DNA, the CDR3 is TGCGCCAGCAGCTACAACGCGGGCACTGAAGCTTTCTTT. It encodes CASSYNAGTEAFF.

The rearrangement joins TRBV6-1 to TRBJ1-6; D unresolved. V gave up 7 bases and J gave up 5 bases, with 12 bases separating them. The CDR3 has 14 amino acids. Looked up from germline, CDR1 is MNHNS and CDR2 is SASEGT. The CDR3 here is CASNVHRNNSPLHF. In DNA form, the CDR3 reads TGTGCCAGCAACGTCCACAGAAATAATTCACCCCTCCACTTT.

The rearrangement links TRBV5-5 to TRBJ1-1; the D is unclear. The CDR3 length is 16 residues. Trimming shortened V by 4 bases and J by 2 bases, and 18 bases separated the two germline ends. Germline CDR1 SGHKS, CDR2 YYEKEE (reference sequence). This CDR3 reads CASSPGYMGGNTEAFF. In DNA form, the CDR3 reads TGTGCCAGCAGCCCGGGATACATGGGAGGAAACACTGAAGCTTTCTTT.

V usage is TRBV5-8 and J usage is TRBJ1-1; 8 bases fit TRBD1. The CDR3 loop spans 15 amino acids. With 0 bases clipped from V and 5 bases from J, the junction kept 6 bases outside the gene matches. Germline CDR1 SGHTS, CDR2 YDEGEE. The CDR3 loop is CASSLADRDGTEAFF. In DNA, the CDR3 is TGTGCCAGCAGCTTGGCGGACAGGGATGGGACTGAAGCTTTCTTT.

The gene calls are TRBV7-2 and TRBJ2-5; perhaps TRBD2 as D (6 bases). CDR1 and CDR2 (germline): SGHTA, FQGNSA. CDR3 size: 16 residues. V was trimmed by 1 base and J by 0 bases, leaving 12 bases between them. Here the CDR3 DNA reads TGTGCCAGCAGCTTAGGATCTAGCGCGTACCAAGAGACCCAGTACTTC. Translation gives CASSLGSSAYQETQYF.